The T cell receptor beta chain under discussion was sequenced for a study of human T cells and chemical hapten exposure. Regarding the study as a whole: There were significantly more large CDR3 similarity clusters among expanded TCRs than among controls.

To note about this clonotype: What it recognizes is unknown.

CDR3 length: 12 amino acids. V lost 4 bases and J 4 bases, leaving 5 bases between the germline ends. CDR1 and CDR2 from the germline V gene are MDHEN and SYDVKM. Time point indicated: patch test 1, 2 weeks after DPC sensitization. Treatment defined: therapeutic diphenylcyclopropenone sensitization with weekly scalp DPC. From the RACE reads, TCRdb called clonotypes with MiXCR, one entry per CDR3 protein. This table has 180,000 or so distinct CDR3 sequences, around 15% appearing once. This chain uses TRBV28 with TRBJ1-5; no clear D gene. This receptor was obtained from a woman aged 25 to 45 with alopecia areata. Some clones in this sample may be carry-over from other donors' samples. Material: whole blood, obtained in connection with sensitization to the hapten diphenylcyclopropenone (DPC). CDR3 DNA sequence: TGTGCCAGCAGTTCAAATAATCAGCCCCAGCATTTT. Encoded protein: CASSSNNQPQHF. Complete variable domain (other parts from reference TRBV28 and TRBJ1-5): DVKVTQSSRYLVKRTGEKVFLECVQDMDHENMFWYRQDPGLGLRLIYFSYDVKMKEKGDIPEGYSVSREKKERFSLILESASTNQTSMYLCASSSNNQPQHFGDGTRLSIL.